This T cell receptor (beta chain) was profiled in a study of blood T cell repertoires in COVID-19. Study details: Sources were T cells, B-cell-depleted T cells, or PBMCs; the material itself was cDNA or gDNA.

Germline V gene sequence: CDR1 KGHDR, CDR2 SFDVKD. This CDR3 has 15 amino acids. Trimming took off 6 bases at V and 5 bases at J, with 16 bases between the two ends. Profiled with immunoSEQ multiplex PCR; TCRdb holds only in-frame clones, not every one. The data contain approximately 380,000 clones, 85% of them singletons. The chain recombines TRBV24-1 with TRBJ1-5; D is perhaps TRBD1 (5 bases). The sequenced sample was peripheral blood. The clonotype was recovered from a woman aged 18-35 years with acute or convalescent COVID-19. CDR3 loop: CATSPPGGGHQPQHF. Written as DNA, the CDR3 is TGTGCCACCAGTCCACCCGGGGGAGGTCATCAGCCCCAGCATTTT.